This TCR beta chain was captured in a study of cytotoxic CD8 clonotypes in ibrutinib-treated CLL. As for the study in general: Response material was collected after a median about 11 months of treatment, range 6 to 36. Study-wide points: Lymph node repertoires were not studied, and sampling times were unmatched. Patients had baseline clonality above age-matched healthy donors, and this clonality moved with circulating CD8+ T-cell counts.

The protocol was immunoSEQ multiplex PCR, while the TCRdb copy is restricted to in-frame clones and leaves out a portion. The sample consists of 150,000 to 250,000 clones, about 72% of them appearing once. V gave up 3 bases and J gave up 3 bases; unmatched junction bases: 4. The CDR3 contains 14 residues. CDR1 is SGHAT, CDR2 FQNNGV, per germline. As regards this clone: Its matching antigen is unknown.

Sample: PBMCs, taken after 24 months of ibrutinib treatment. The clonotype was recovered from a human donor with chronic lymphocytic leukemia. The chain has TRBV11-2 and TRBJ2-7, with 8 bases identical to TRBD1. For the CDR3, the DNA is TGTGCCAGCAGCTTCGGACAGGGACTCTACGAGCAGTACTTC. This codes for CASSFGQGLYEQYF. The whole variable domain, filled in from reference TRBV11-2 and TRBJ2-7, reads EAGVAQSPRYKIIEKRQSVAFWCNPISGHATLYWYQQILGQGPKLLIQFQNNGVVDDSQLPKDRFSAERLKGVDSTLKIQPAKLEDSAVYLCASSFGQGLYEQYFGPGTRLTVT.